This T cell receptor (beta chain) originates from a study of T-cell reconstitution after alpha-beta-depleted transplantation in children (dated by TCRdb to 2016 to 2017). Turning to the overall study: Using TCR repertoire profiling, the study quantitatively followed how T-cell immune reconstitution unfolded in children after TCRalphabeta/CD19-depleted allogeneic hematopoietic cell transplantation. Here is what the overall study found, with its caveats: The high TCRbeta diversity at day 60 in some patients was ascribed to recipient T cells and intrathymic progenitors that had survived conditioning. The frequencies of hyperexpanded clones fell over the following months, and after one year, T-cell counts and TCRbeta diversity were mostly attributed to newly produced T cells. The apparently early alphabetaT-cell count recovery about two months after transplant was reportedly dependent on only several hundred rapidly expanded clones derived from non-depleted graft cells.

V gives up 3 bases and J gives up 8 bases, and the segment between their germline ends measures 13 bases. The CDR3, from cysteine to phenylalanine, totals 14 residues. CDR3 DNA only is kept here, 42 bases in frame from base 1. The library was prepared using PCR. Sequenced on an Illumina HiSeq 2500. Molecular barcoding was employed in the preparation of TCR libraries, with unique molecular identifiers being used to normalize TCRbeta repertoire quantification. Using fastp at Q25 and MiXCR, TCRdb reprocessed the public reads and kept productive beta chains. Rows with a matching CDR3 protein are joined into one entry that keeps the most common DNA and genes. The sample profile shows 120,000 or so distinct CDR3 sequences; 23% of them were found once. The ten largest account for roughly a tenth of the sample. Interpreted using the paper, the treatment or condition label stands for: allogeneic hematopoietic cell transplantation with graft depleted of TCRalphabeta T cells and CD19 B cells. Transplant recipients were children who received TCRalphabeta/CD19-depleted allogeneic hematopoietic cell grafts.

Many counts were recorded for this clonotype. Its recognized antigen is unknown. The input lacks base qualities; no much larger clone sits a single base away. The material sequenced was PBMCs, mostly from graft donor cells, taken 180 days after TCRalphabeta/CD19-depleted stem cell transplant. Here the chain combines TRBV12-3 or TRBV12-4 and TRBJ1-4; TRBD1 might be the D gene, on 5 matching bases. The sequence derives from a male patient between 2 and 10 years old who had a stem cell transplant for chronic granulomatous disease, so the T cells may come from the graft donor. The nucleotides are TGTGCCAGCAGTTTTGCGGGGGTTGGGGAAAAACTGTTTTTT. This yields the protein CASSFAGVGEKLFF.